A selection of T cell receptor beta chains follows, all from one sample in a study of regulatory T cells in long-lasting Graves disease. TCRdb ran MiXCR on the multiplex PCR reads and lists one entry per CDR3 protein. The data show roughly 400,000 distinct CDR3 sequences, about a fifth seen once. The source was peripheral blood mononuclear cells (PBMCs), collected when the disease was refractory, from a patient treated with antithyroid drugs. The receptors derive from a female donor with Graves disease. The CDR3 runs from the conserved cysteine through the conserved F or W. Fields, in order: clone size, D gene, J gene, V gene, CDR3 protein, CDR3 DNA. D genes are given only for firm matches. Where a row states a size, it is once, few, many or the class of an expanded clone; other rows omit it.

few,NA,TRBJ1-4,TRBV4-1,CASSQGTMLGGEKLFF,TGCGCCAGCAGCCAAGGAACGATGTTAGGCGGTGAAAAACTGTTTTTT
NA,TRBD2,TRBJ2-2,TRBV6-1,CASSEISGSWVWTGELFF,TGTGCCAGCAGTGAAATTAGCGGGAGTTGGGTGTGGACCGGGGAGCTGTTTTTT
NA,NA,TRBJ1-5,TRBV6-9,CASSFGRGGYSNQPQHF,TGTGCCAGCAGTTTCGGACGAGGAGGTTATAGCAATCAGCCCCAGCATTTT
NA,NA,TRBJ2-2,TRBV2,CASSEGTVRSLGRTGELFF,TGTGCCAGCAGTGAGGGGACGGTCAGGAGTTTGGGACGGACCGGGGAGCTGTTTTTT
many,NA,TRBJ1-1,TRBV6-1,CASRRRPSTSKMNTEAFF,TGTGCCAGCAGGAGGAGGCCCTCAACTAGTAAGATGAACACTGAAGCTTTCTTT
many,TRBD1,TRBJ2-7,TRBV2,CASRQGRIESYEQYF,TGTGCCAGCAGACAGGGGAGAATAGAGTCCTACGAGCAGTACTTC
few,NA,TRBJ1-1,TRBV27,CASSLSGARTEAFF,TGTGCCAGCAGTTTATCAGGGGCCCGGACTGAAGCTTTCTTT
few,NA,TRBJ1-3,TRBV6-1,CASSGDFSGNTIYF,TGTGCCAGCAGCGGGGACTTCTCTGGAAACACCATATATTTT
many,NA,TRBJ1-1,TRBV9,CASSVGTGSNTEAFF,TGTGCCAGCAGCGTAGGAACGGGTTCGAACACTGAAGCTTTCTTT
few,NA,TRBJ1-1,TRBV27,CASSLSGSGMNTEAFF,TGTGCCAGCAGTTTATCGGGGTCAGGCATGAACACTGAAGCTTTCTTT
many,NA,TRBJ2-5,TRBV20-1,CSARETGPQETQYF,TGCAGTGCTAGAGAAACAGGGCCCCAAGAGACCCAGTACTTC
NA,NA,TRBJ2-3,TRBV28,CASKARRGADTQYF,TGTGCCAGCAAAGCCCGACGAGGGGCGGATACGCAGTATTTT
NA,NA,TRBJ2-7,TRBV29-1,CSVEAQGPEVSYEQYF,TGCAGCGTTGAAGCACAGGGACCTGAGGTCTCCTACGAGCAGTACTTC